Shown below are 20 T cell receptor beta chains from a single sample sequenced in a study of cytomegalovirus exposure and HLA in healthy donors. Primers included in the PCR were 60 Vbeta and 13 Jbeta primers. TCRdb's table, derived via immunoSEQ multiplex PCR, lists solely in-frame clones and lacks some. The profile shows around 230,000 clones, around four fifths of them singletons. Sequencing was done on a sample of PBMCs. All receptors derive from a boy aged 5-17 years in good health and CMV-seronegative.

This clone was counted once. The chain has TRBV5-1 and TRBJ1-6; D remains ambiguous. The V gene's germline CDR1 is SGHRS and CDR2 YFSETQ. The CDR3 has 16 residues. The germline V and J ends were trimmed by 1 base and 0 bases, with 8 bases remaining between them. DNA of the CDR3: TGCGCCAGCAGCTTGTTCGGGAGCTCCTATAATTCACCCCTCCACTTT. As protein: CASSLFGSSYNSPLHF. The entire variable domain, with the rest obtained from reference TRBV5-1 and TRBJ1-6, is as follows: KAGVTQTPRYLIKTRGQQVTLSCSPISGHRSVSWYQQTPGQGLQFLFEYFSETQRNKGNFPGRFSGRQFSNSRSEMNVSTLELGDSALYLCASSLFGSSYNSPLHFGNGTRLTVT.

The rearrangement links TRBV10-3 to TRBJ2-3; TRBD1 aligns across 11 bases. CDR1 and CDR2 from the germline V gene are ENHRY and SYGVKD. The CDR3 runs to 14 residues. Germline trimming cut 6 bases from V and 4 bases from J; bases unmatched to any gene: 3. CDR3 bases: TGTGCCATCAGGGGACAGGGGGGCGCAGATACGCAGTATTTT. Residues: CAIRGQGGADTQYF.

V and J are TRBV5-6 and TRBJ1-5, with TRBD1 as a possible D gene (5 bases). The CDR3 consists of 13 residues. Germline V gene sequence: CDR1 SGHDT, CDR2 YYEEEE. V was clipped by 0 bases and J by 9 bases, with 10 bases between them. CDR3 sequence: CASSLGGAGPQHF. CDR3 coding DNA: TGTGCCAGCAGCTTGGGGGGCGCCGGGCCCCAGCATTTT. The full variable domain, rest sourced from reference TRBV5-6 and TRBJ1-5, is DAGVTQSPTHLIKTRGQQVTLRCSPKSGHDTVSWYQQALGQGPQFIFQYYEEEERQRGNFPDRFSGHQFPNYSSELNVNALLLGDSALYLCASSLGGAGPQHFGDGTRLSIL.

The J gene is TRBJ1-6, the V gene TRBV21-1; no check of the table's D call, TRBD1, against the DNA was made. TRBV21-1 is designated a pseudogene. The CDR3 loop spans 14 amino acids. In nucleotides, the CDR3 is TGTGCCAGCAGCAAAGCGCAGGAAGACTCACCCCTCCACTTT. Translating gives CASSKAQEDSPLHF.

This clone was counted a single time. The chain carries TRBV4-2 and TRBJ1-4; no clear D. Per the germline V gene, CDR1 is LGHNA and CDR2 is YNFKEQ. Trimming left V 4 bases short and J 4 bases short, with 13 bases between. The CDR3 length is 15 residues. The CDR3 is CASSRWEKDNEKLFF. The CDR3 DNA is TGTGCCAGCAGCCGATGGGAGAAGGATAATGAAAAACTGTTTTTT.

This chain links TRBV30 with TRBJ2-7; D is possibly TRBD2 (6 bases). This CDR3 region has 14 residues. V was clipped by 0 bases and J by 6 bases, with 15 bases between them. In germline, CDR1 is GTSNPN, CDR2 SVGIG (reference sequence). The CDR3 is CAWSVRRGITEQYF. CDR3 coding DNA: TGTGCCTGGAGTGTACGGCGGGGCATAACCGAGCAGTACTTC. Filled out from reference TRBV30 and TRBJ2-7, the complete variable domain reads SQTIHQWPATLVQPVGSPLSLECTVEGTSNPNLYWYRQAAGRGLQLLFYSVGIGQISSEVPQNLSASRPQDRQFILSSKKLLLSDSGFYLCAWSVRRGITEQYFGPGTRLTVT.

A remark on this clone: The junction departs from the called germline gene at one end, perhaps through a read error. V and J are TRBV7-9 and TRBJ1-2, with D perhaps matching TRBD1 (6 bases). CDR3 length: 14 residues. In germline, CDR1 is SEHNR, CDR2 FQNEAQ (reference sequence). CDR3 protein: CAGSPGGQFYGYTF. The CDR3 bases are TGTGCCGGCAGCCCCGGGGGGCAGTTCTATGGCTACACCTTC.

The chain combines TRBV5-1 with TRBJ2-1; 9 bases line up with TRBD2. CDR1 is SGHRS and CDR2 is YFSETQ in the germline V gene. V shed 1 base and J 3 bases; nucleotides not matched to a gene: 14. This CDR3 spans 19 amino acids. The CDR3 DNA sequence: TGCGCCAGCAGCTTGTCTGTCGGGGCGATGACTAGCGGCTACAATGAGCAGTTCTTC. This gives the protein CASSLSVGAMTSGYNEQFF. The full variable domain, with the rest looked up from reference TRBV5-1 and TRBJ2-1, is KAGVTQTPRYLIKTRGQQVTLSCSPISGHRSVSWYQQTPGQGLQFLFEYFSETQRNKGNFPGRFSGRQFSNSRSEMNVSTLELGDSALYLCASSLSVGAMTSGYNEQFFGPGTRLTVL.

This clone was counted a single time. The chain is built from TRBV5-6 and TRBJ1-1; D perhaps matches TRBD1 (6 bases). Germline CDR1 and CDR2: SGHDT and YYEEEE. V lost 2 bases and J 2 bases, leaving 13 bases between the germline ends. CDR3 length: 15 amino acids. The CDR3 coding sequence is TGTGCCAGCAGCTTCCCGACAGGCGGTAACACTGAAGCTTTCTTT. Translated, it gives CASSFPTGGNTEAFF.

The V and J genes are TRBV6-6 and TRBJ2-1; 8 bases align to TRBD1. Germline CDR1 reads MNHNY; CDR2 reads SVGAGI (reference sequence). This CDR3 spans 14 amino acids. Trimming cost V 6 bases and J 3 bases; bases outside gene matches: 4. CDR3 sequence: CASRGTGFYNEQFF. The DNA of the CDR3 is TGTGCCAGCAGGGGGACAGGTTTCTACAATGAGCAGTTCTTC.

The CDR3 region is CSVDPRQGLAGVYNEQFF. The CDR3 region has the DNA TGCAGCGTTGACCCAAGGCAGGGACTAGCGGGAGTGTACAATGAGCAGTTCTTC. This chain uses TRBV29-1 with TRBJ2-1; 14 bases fit TRBD2. Looked up from germline, CDR1 is SQVTM and CDR2 is ANQGSEA. The junction had 11 bases not matched to a gene; V was cut back by 3 bases and J by 4 bases. The CDR3 spans 18 residues.

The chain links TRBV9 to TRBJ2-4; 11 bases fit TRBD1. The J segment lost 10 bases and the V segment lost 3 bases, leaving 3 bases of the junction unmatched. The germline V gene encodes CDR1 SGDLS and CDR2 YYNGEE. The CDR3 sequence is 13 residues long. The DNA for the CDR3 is TGTGCCAGCAGCGCCGGGACAGGGGGGATTCAGTACTTC. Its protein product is CASSAGTGGIQYF.

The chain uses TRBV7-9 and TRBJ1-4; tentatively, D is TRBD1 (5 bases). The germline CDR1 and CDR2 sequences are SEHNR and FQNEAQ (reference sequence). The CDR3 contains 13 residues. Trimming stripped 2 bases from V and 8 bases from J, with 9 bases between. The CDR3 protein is CASSLFGGEKLFF. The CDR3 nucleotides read TGTGCCAGCAGCTTATTCGGGGGGGAAAAACTGTTTTTT. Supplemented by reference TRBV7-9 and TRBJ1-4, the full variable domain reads DTGVSQNPRHKITKRGQNVTFRCDPISEHNRLYWYRQTLGQGPEFLTYFQNEAQLEKSRLLSDRFSAERPKGSFSTLEIQRTEQGDSAMYLCASSLFGGEKLFFGSGTQLSVL.

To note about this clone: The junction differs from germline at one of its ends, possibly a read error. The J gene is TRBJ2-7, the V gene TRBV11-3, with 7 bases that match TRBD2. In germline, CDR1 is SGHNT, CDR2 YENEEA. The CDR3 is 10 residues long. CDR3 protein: CASSAAGTNF. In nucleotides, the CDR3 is TGTGCCAGCAGCGCCGCCGGGACTAACTTC. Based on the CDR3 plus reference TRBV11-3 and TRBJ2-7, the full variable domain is EAGVVQSPRYKIIEKKQPVAFWCNPISGHNTLYWYLQNLGQGPELLIRYENEEAVDDSQLPKDRFSAERLKGVDSTLKIQPAELGDSAVYLCASSAAGTNFGPGTRLTVT.

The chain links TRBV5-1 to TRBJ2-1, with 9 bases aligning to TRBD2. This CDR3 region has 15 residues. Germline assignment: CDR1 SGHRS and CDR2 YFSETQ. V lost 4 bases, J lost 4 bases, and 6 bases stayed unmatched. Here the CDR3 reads CASSLTSGTYNEQFF. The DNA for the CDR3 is TGCGCCAGCAGCCTGACTAGCGGAACGTACAATGAGCAGTTCTTC. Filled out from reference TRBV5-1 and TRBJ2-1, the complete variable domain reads KAGVTQTPRYLIKTRGQQVTLSCSPISGHRSVSWYQQTPGQGLQFLFEYFSETQRNKGNFPGRFSGRQFSNSRSEMNVSTLELGDSALYLCASSLTSGTYNEQFFGPGTRLTVL.

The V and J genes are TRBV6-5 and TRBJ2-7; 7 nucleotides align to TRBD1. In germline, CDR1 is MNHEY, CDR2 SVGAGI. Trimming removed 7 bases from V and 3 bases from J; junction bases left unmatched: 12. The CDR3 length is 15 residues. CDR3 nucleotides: TGTGCCAGCACCCTACAGGGGACCCCCCTCTACGAGCAGTACTTC. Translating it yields CASTLQGTPLYEQYF.

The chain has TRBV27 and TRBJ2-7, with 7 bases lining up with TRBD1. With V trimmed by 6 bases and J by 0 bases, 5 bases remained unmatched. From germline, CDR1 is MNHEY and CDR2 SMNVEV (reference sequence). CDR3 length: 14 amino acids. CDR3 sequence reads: CASSPGTVSYEQYF. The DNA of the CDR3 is TGTGCCAGCAGCCCCGGGACAGTCTCCTACGAGCAGTACTTC.

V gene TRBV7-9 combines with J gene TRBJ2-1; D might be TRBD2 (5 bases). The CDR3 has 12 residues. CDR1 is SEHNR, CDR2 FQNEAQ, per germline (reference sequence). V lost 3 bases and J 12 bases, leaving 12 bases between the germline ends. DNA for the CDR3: TGTGCCAGCAGCTTTTCCGGCGAGGGGCAGTTCTTC. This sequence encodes CASSFSGEGQFF.

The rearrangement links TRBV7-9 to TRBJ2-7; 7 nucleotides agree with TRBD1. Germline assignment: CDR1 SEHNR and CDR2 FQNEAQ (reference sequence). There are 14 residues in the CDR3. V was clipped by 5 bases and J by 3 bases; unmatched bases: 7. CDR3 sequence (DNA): TGTGCCAGCAGCATAAACCGGGACAGCTACGAGCAGTACTTC. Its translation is CASSINRDSYEQYF.

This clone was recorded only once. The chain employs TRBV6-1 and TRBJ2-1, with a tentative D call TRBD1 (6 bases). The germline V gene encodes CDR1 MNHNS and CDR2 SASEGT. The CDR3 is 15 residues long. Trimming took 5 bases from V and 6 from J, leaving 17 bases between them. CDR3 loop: CASSNTGYPSNEQFF. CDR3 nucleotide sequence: TGTGCCAGCAGTAACACAGGGTATCCCTCCAATGAGCAGTTCTTC.